This T cell receptor (beta chain) was sequenced in a study of blood T cell repertoires in COVID-19 (dated by TCRdb to about 2020). Background for the entire study: Samples covering the acute and convalescent phases of COVID-19 were provided by collaborators in the United States, Italy and Spain. The repertoires were made available in a free public database intended to serve as a resource for research on the immune response to SARS-CoV-2. A de-identified subject ID, COVID-19 status, age in years and sex were almost always included in the sample metadata. Deeply sampled blood TCRbeta repertoires from subjects exposed to, actively infected with, or recovered from COVID-19 were included in the dataset. The prospective study material was composed of cDNA or gDNA derived from T cells, B-cell-depleted T cells, or PBMCs. HLA class I and class II types, where available, came from metadata supplied by the sample provider rather than from assay-based typing. Samples were obtained from the ongoing ImmuneRACE study (first 160 participants) and from roughly 1,300 subjects provided by 6 global collaborators.

The CDR3 spans 14 residues, from the cysteine through the phenylalanine. Left in the record is the CDR3 DNA by itself, 42 bases read in frame from the first base. The germline V gene supplies CDR1 SGHTA and CDR2 FQGNSA. V lost 5 bases and J lost 2 bases; the stretch between them is 7 bases long. A remark on this clone: No cognate antigen has been identified for it. Qualities for individual bases were not recorded, and no much larger clone is one base off.

The collaborating institutions used their own protocols to collect whole blood in K2EDTA tubes. For TCRbeta analysis, collaborators shipped samples in one of three forms: frozen whole blood, isolated PBMCs, or DNA extracted from either of those sample types. Overall study results and their limits: How much clinical and demographic metadata was included differed by source and by participant, and the metadata was provided uncurated.

TCRbeta CDR3 regions were amplified from genomic DNA by means of the immunoSEQ Assay, a bias-controlled multiplex PCR. In the source study's methods: Nucleated cell counts per sample were estimated from amplification of reference gene primers within the assay. To quantify the absolute abundance of each unique TCRbeta CDR3 rearrangement, sequence reads were collapsed and filtered. Productive Simpson clonality was computed per sample as the square root of Simpson's diversity index over productive rearrangements. TCRdb obtained this table from immuneACCESS and retained in-frame rearrangements with V and J assigned. These tables miss some clones; where compared with another copy, unresolved V genes account for less than half of the shortfall, and the remainder is unexplained. The DNA was the basis for D and trimming; V, J and clone size are from that table. The sample records 100,000 to 150,000 clones, 83% of which are singletons. The ten largest clones represent over 5% of the sample.

The sample was peripheral blood. The chain couples TRBV7-2 to TRBJ1-6; TRBD1 is a weak D gene call, 5 bases matching. The receptor's source is an elderly man with active or convalescent COVID-19. The CDR3 sequence is CASSPGTYNSPLHF. The bases read TGTGCCAGCAGCCCAGGGACCTATAATTCACCCCTCCACTTT.